Included here is one TCR beta chain sequence, with context. The sample comes from a study of blood T cell repertoires in COVID-19. Study-wide context: The samples span acute and convalescent COVID-19 from the United States, Italy and Spain. T cells, B-cell-depleted T cells, or PBMCs supplied cDNA or gDNA.

CDR3 size: 16 residues. The germline V gene has CDR1 SGHNT and CDR2 YENEEA. The V gene lost 0 bases and the J gene lost 1 base, with 12 bases spanning the gap. Enrollment of patients from Seattle took place during active infection, with longitudinal follow-up. Original analysis: Reference gene primer amplification gave estimated nucleated cell counts. Here immunoSEQ multiplex PCR was the method, and the copy in TCRdb shows in-frame clones only, minus some. V and J calls and clone size are as listed in that table; D and trimming were resolved from the DNA. The top ten clones hold roughly a tenth of a sample with some 240,000 clones, approximately 88% of them seen once.

Sequenced input: peripheral blood. This receptor was taken from an older woman with COVID-19, enrolled during active disease. The rearrangement links TRBV11-3 to TRBJ2-5; D perhaps matches TRBD2 (7 bases). The CDR3 nucleotides read TGTGCCAGCAGCTTAGAAGGGGGAGGGGTCCAAGAGACCCAGTACTTC. Amino acids: CASSLEGGGVQETQYF. Full variable domain (missing parts from reference TRBV11-3 and TRBJ2-5): EAGVVQSPRYKIIEKKQPVAFWCNPISGHNTLYWYLQNLGQGPELLIRYENEEAVDDSQLPKDRFSAERLKGVDSTLKIQPAELGDSAVYLCASSLEGGGVQETQYFGPGTRLLVL.